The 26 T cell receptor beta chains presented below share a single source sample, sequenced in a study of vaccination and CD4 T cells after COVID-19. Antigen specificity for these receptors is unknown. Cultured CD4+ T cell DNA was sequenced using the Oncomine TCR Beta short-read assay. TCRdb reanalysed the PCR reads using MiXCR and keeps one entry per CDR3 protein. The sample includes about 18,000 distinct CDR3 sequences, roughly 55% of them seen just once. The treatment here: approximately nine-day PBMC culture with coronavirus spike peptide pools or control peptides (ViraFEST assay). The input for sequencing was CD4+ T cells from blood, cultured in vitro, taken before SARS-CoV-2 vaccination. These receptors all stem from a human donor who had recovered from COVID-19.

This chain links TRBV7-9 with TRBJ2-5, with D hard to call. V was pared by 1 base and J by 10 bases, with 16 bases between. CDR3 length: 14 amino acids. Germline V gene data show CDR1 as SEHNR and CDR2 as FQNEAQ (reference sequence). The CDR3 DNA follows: TGTGCCAGCAGCTTAGGGACGGTTCTTTCGGGCCAGTACTTC. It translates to CASSLGTVLSGQYF. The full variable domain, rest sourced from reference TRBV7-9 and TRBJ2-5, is DTGVSQNPRHKITKRGQNVTFRCDPISEHNRLYWYRQTLGQGPEFLTYFQNEAQLEKSRLLSDRFSAERPKGSFSTLEIQRTEQGDSAMYLCASSLGTVLSGQYFGPGTRLLVL.

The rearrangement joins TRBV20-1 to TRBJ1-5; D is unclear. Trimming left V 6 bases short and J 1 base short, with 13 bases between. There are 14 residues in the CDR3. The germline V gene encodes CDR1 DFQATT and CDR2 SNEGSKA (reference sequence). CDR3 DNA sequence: TGCAGTGCCGTGAGAGATAGAAGCAATCAGCCCCAGCATTTT. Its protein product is CSAVRDRSNQPQHF.

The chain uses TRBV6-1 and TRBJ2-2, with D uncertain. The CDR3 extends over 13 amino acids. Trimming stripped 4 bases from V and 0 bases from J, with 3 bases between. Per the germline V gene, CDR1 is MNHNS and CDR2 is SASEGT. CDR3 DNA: TGTGCCAGCAGTGCCGCGAACACCGGGGAGCTGTTTTTT. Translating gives CASSAANTGELFF.

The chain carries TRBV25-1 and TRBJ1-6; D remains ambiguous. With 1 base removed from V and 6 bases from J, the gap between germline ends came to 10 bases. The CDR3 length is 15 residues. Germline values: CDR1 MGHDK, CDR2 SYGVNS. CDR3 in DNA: TGTGCCAGCAGTGAATCTAACGGGCTTAATTCACCCCTCCACTTT. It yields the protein CASSESNGLNSPLHF.

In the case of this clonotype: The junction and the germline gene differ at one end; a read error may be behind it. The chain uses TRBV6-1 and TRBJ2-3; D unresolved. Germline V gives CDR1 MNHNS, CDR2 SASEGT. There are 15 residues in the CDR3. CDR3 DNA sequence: TGTGCCATCAGTGAGCAGACTTTCGACACAGATACGCAGTATTTT. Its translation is CAISEQTFDTDTQYF.

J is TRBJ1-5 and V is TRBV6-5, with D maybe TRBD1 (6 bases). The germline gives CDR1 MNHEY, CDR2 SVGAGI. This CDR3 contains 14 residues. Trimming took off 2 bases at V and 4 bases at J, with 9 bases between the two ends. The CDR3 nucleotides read TGTGCCAGCAGTTACCGCCAGGGGAATCAGCCCCAGCATTTT. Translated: CASSYRQGNQPQHF.

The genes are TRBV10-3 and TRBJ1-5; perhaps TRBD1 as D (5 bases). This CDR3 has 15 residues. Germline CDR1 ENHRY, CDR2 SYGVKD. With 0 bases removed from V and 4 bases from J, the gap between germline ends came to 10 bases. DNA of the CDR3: TGTGCCATCAGTGAGTCGGGGCAGGTGAATCAGCCCCAGCATTTT. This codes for CAISESGQVNQPQHF.

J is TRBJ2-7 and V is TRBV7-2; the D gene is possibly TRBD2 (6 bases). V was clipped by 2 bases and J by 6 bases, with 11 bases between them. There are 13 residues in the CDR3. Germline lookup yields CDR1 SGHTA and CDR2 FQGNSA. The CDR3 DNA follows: TGTGCCAGCAGCTTAACAGCAGCGGGCGAGCAGTACTTC. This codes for CASSLTAAGEQYF.

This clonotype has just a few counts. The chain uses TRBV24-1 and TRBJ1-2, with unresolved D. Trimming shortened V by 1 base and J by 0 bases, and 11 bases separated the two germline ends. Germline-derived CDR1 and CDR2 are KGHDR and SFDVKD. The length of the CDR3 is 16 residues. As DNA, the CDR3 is TGTGCCACCAGTGATTTAACAGAGCCTTCTAACTATGGCTACACCTTC. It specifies CATSDLTEPSNYGYTF.

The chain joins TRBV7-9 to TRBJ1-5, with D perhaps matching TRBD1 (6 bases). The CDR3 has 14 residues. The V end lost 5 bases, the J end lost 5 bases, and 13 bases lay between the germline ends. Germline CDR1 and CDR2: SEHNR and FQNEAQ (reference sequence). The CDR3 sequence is CASSPRDTDQPQHF. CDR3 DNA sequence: TGTGCCAGCAGCCCCCGGGACACCGATCAGCCCCAGCATTTT.

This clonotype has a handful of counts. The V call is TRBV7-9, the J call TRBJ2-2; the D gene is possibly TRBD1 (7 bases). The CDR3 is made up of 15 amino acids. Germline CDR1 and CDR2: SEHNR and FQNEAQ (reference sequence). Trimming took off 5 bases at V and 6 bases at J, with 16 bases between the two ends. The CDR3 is CASSRGTDFAGELFF. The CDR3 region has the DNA TGTGCCAGCAGCCGGGGGACAGACTTCGCCGGGGAGCTGTTTTTT. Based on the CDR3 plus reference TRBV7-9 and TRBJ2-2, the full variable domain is DTGVSQNPRHKITKRGQNVTFRCDPISEHNRLYWYRQTLGQGPEFLTYFQNEAQLEKSRLLSDRFSAERPKGSFSTLEIQRTEQGDSAMYLCASSRGTDFAGELFFGEGSRLTVL.

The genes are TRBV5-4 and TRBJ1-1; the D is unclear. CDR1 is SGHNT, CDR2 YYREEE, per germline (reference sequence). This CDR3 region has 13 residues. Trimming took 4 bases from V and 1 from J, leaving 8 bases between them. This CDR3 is CASSGQANTEAFF. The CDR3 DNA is TGTGCCAGCAGCGGGCAGGCGAACACTGAAGCTTTCTTT.

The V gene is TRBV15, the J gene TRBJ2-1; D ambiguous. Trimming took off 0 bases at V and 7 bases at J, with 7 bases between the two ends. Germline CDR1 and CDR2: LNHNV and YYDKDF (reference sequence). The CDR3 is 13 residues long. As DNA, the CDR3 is TGTGCCACCAGCAGAGATTATTTGAATGAGCAGTTCTTC. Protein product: CATSRDYLNEQFF.

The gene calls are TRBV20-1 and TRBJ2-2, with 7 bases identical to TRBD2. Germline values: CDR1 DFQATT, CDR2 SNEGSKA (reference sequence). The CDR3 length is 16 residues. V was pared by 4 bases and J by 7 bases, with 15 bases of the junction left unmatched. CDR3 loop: CSATLLGGAPDGELFF. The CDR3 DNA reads TGCAGTGCTACTCTTTTGGGAGGGGCCCCCGACGGGGAGCTGTTTTTT.

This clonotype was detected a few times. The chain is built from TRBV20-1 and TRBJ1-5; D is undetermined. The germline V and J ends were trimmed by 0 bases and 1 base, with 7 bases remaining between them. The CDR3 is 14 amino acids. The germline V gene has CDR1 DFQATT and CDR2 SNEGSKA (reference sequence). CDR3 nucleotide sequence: TGCAGTGCTAGAGATCGAGGGAGCAATCAGCCCCAGCATTTT. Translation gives CSARDRGSNQPQHF.

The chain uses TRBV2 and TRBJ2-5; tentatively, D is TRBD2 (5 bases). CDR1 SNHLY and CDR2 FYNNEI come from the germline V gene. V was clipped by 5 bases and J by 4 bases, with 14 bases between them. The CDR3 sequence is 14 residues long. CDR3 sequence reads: CASSRGGQRETQYF. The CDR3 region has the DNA TGTGCCAGCAGTCGAGGAGGCCAACGAGAGACCCAGTACTTC. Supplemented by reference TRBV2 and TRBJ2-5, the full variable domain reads EPEVTQTPSHQVTQMGQEVILRCVPISNHLYFYWYRQILGQKVEFLVSFYNNEISEKSEIFDDQFSVERPDGSNFTLKIRSTKLEDSAMYFCASSRGGQRETQYFGPGTRLLVL.

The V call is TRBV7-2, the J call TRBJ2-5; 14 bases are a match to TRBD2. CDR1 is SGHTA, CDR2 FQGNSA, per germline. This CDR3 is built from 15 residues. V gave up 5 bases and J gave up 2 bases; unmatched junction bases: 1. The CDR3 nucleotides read TGTGCCAGCAGCAGGACTAGCGGGAGGCAAGAGACCCAGTACTTC. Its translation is CASSRTSGRQETQYF.

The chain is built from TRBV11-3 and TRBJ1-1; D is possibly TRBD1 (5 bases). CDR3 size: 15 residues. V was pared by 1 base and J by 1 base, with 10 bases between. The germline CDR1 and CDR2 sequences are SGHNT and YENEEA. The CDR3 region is CASSLAPDRNTEAFF. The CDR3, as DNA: TGTGCCAGCAGCTTAGCTCCTGACAGGAACACTGAAGCTTTCTTT.

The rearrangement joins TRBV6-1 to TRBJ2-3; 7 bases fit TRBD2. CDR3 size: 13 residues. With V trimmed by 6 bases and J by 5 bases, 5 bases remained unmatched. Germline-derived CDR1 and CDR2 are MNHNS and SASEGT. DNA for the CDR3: TGTGCCAGCAGGTGGACGGGAGGAGATACGCAGTATTTT. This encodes CASRWTGGDTQYF.

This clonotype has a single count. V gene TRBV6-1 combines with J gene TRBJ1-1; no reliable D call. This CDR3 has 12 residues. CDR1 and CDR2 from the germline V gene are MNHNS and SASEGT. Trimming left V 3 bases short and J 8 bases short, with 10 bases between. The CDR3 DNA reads TGTGCCAGCAGTGATTACACCCCCGAAGCTTTCTTT. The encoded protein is CASSDYTPEAFF.

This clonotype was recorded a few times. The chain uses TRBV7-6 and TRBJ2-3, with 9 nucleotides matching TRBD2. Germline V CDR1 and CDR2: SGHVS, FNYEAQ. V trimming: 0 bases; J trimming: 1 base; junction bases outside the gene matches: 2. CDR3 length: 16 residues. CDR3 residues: CASSLAAGGRTDTQYF. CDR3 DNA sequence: TGTGCCAGCAGCTTAGCAGCGGGAGGCCGCACAGATACGCAGTATTTT.

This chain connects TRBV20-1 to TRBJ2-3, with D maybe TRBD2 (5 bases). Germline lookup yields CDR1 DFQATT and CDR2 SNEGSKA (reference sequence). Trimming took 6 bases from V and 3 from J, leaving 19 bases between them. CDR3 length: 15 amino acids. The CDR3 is CSAPDRTVGTDTQYF. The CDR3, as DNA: TGCAGTGCCCCCGATCGGACTGTCGGTACAGATACGCAGTATTTT.

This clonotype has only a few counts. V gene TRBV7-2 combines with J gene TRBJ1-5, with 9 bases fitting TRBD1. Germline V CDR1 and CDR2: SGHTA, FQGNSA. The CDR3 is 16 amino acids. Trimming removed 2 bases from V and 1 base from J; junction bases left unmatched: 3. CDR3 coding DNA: TGTGCCAGCAGCTTACGGACAGGGGAAAGCAATCAGCCCCAGCATTTT. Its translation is CASSLRTGESNQPQHF.

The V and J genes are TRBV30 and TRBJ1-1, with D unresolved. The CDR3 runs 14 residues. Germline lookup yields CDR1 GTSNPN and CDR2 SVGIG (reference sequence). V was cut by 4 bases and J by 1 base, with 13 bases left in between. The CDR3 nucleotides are TGTGCCTGGACCAGGCGCCGCGGGAACACTGAAGCTTTCTTT. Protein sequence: CAWTRRRGNTEAFF.

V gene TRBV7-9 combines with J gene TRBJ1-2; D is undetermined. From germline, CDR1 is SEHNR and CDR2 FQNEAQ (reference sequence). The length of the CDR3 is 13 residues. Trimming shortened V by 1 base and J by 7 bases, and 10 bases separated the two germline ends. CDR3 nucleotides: TGTGCCAGCAGCTTAGGTCAGCTTGGTGGCTACACCTTC. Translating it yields CASSLGQLGGYTF.

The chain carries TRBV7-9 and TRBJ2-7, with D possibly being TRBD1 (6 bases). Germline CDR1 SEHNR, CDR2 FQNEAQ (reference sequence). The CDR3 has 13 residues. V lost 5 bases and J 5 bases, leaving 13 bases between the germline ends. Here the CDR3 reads CASSPWTVDEQYF. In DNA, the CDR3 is TGTGCCAGCAGCCCCTGGACAGTAGACGAGCAGTACTTC.